This TCR beta chain was captured by sequencing in a study of shared clonotypes between healthy human individuals. Whole-study context: Participating donors consisted of two women and a few men aged 18 to 49. Study outcomes and limitations: Relative to clonotypes present in all four donors, those not shared had lower generation probabilities.

This CDR3 has 14 amino acids. Germline CDR1 is GTSNPN and CDR2 is SVGIG (reference sequence). V lost 2 bases, J lost 2 bases, and 2 bases stayed unmatched. Concerning this clone itself: Its target is not known.

Profiling relied on immunoSEQ multiplex PCR, and the TCRdb table lists in-frame clones only, not all of them. The sample carries some 2.1 million clones, roughly 94% recorded once. The authors divided CD4+ cells into CD45RA+ naive and CD45RA-negative memory subsets. The rearrangement joins TRBV30 to TRBJ2-5; 10 nucleotides agree with TRBD2. The sequencing input was naive CD4+ T cells sorted from blood. Subset specified: CD45RA+ positively selected. The clonotype comes from a man aged 18 to 30 in good health. The CDR3 DNA sequence: TGTGCCTGGAGTTTTAGCGGGAGGCAAGAGACCCAGTACTTC. Encoded protein: CAWSFSGRQETQYF.